The 24 T cell receptor beta chains below were found in one sample sequenced in a study of cytomegalovirus exposure and HLA in healthy donors. Vbeta (60) and Jbeta (13) primers were used in the PCR. The repertoire was sequenced with immunoSEQ multiplex PCR; TCRdb's copy has only in-frame clones and lacks some. The sample has approximately 150,000 clones; more than 75% are singletons. Sequencing was done on a sample of PBMCs. Every receptor here comes from a man aged 18 to 30 in good health and CMV-seropositive.

The chain couples TRBV9 to TRBJ2-3; D not certain. The V and J ends lost 0 bases and 5 bases respectively, with 7 bases between them. The CDR3 spans 13 residues. Germline V gene sequence: CDR1 SGDLS, CDR2 YYNGEE. The CDR3 loop is CASSVESLDTQYF. The CDR3, as DNA: TGTGCCAGCAGCGTAGAAAGCCTAGATACGCAGTATTTT.

The V call is TRBV19, the J call TRBJ1-3; D is possibly TRBD1 (6 bases). Germline lookup yields CDR1 LNHDA and CDR2 SQIVND (reference sequence). V lost 1 base and J lost 0, with 13 bases in between. CDR3 length: 17 amino acids. The CDR3 DNA reads as TGTGCCAGTAGTATAGGAGGGGGACGGATCTCTGGAAACACCATATATTTT. Translation gives CASSIGGGRISGNTIYF.

The chain links TRBV5-1 to TRBJ2-2; TRBD2 is a possible D gene (5 bases). Looked up from germline, CDR1 is SGHRS and CDR2 is YFSETQ. The length of the CDR3 is 17 residues. Trimming pared 5 bases from V and 0 bases from J, leaving 17 bases between. In DNA form, the CDR3 reads TGCGCCAGCAGTGCCGGACTGCTCCTGTCGAACACCGGGGAGCTGTTTTTT. It translates to CASSAGLLLSNTGELFF.

The rearrangement links TRBV2 to TRBJ1-1; D remains unclear. The germline V gene has CDR1 SNHLY and CDR2 FYNNEI. The CDR3 spans 13 residues. V was cut by 7 bases and J by 0 bases, with 9 bases left in between. The DNA for the CDR3 is TGTGCCAGCATCTCAGATCTGAACACTGAAGCTTTCTTT. It yields the protein CASISDLNTEAFF.

This chain connects TRBV2 to TRBJ1-3; 8 nucleotides agree with TRBD1. This CDR3 spans 17 amino acids. Looked up from germline, CDR1 is SNHLY and CDR2 is FYNNEI. The V segment lost 6 bases and the J segment 2 bases; nucleotides outside the gene matches: 12. The CDR3, as DNA: TGTGCCAGCAGGGAGGCGTTGCAGGACAGGGCTGGAAACACCATATATTTT. The encoded protein is CASREALQDRAGNTIYF.

V usage is TRBV7-2 and J usage is TRBJ1-5; 7 bases match TRBD1. The CDR3 totals 16 residues. Germline loops: CDR1 SGHTA, CDR2 FQGNSA. Losses at the gene ends were 2 bases for V and 5 bases for J; bases not matched to a gene: 9. CDR3 region: CASSLPAGGKHQPQHF. Here the CDR3 DNA reads TGTGCCAGCAGCTTACCTGCAGGGGGGAAACATCAGCCCCAGCATTTT. Together with reference TRBV7-2 and TRBJ1-5, the CDR3 gives the full variable domain: GAGVSQSPSNKVTEKGKDVELRCDPISGHTALYWYRQSLGQGLEFLIYFQGNSAPDKSGLPSDRFSAERTGGSVSTLTIQRTQQEDSAVYLCASSLPAGGKHQPQHFGDGTRLSIL.

V gene TRBV5-8 combines with J gene TRBJ2-1; TRBD1 matches at 8 bases. The CDR3 is made up of 14 amino acids. J lost 6 bases, V lost 4 bases, and 6 bases had no gene match. Per the germline V gene, CDR1 is SGHTS and CDR2 is YDEGEE. The CDR3 sequence is CASSIDRGRNEQFF. The CDR3, as DNA: TGTGCCAGCAGCATTGACAGGGGCCGCAATGAGCAGTTCTTC.

The table lists this clone with a few counts. The CDR3 DNA is TGTGCCACCTCAGTCGACAGGGTGCTAGGTTCTGGGCCCCAGCATTTT. Translated: CATSVDRVLGSGPQHF. The V gene is TRBV2, the J gene TRBJ1-5; TRBD1 aligns across 7 bases. Trimming cost V 10 bases and J 9 bases; bases outside gene matches: 21. The CDR3 has 16 residues. Germline CDR1 and CDR2: SNHLY and FYNNEI.

The gene calls are TRBV7-9 and TRBJ2-2; 10 bases are shared with TRBD1. The CDR3 totals 15 residues. V was clipped by 3 bases and J by 6 bases; unmatched bases: 4. In germline, CDR1 is SEHNR, CDR2 FQNEAQ (reference sequence). The DNA for the CDR3 is TGTGCCAGCAGCTTGGGACAGGGGAGCCCCGGGGAGCTGTTTTTT. Its protein product is CASSLGQGSPGELFF.

This chain uses TRBV19 with TRBJ2-2, with 11 bases aligning to TRBD2. From germline, CDR1 is LNHDA and CDR2 SQIVND (reference sequence). The CDR3 length is 15 residues. Unmatched junction bases numbered 2, after V lost 5 bases and J lost 3 bases. This CDR3 reads CASSVSGGDTGELFF. The CDR3 bases are TGTGCCAGTAGTGTTAGCGGGGGGGACACCGGGGAGCTGTTTTTT.

This chain links TRBV5-4 with TRBJ1-2; D gene uncertain. V shed 5 bases and J shed 5 bases, with 10 bases lying between them. There are 12 residues in the CDR3. The germline V gene has CDR1 SGHNT and CDR2 YYREEE (reference sequence). The CDR3, as DNA: TGTGCCAGCAGGGACCGGGAATATGGCTACACCTTC. Amino acid sequence: CASRDREYGYTF.

The CDR3: CASTNPREKAFF. The CDR3, as DNA: TGTGCCAGCACCAACCCGAGGGAGAAAGCTTTCTTT. The rearrangement links TRBV2 to TRBJ1-1, with D unclear. There are 12 residues in the CDR3. V was pared by 7 bases and J by 9 bases, with 15 bases between. Looked up from germline, CDR1 is SNHLY and CDR2 is FYNNEI. Complete variable domain (other parts from reference TRBV2 and TRBJ1-1): EPEVTQTPSHQVTQMGQEVILRCVPISNHLYFYWYRQILGQKVEFLVSFYNNEISEKSEIFDDQFSVERPDGSNFTLKIRSTKLEDSAMYFCASTNPREKAFFGQGTRLTVV.

This chain uses TRBV10-1 with TRBJ2-3; TRBD2 matches at 12 bases. V lost 0 bases to trimming and J lost 3 bases; unmatched junction nucleotides: 7. Germline lookup yields CDR1 WNHNN and CDR2 SYGVQD (reference sequence). The CDR3 is 18 amino acids. In nucleotides, the CDR3 is TGCGCCAGCAGTGAGTCGACTAGCGGGGGCTCACAAACAGATACGCAGTATTTT. Protein sequence: CASSESTSGGSQTDTQYF.

The genes are TRBV5-1 and TRBJ1-1; D gene unclear. CDR1 and CDR2 (germline): SGHRS, YFSETQ. This CDR3 contains 14 residues. The V end was cut by 4 bases, the J end by 1 base, with 11 bases between. CDR3 nucleotides: TGCGCCAGCAGCCTCCTTTCACAGAACACTGAAGCTTTCTTT. Amino acid sequence: CASSLLSQNTEAFF.

J is TRBJ1-1 and V is TRBV30, with 7 bases matching TRBD1. V was clipped by 2 bases and J by 6 bases; unmatched bases: 3. CDR1 and CDR2 from the germline V gene are GTSNPN and SVGIG (reference sequence). CDR3 length equals 12 residues. The CDR3 is CAWSQQGPEAFF. The CDR3 nucleotides are TGTGCCTGGAGTCAACAGGGGCCTGAAGCTTTCTTT. Supplemented by reference TRBV30 and TRBJ1-1, the full variable domain reads SQTIHQWPATLVQPVGSPLSLECTVEGTSNPNLYWYRQAAGRGLQLLFYSVGIGQISSEVPQNLSASRPQDRQFILSSKKLLLSDSGFYLCAWSQQGPEAFFGQGTRLTVV.

This chain links TRBV7-7 with TRBJ2-5, with a possible D match to TRBD1 (6 bases). With the DNA end fitting TRBJ2-7 better, the J assignment may be wrong. The CDR3 loop spans 13 amino acids. Germline V gives CDR1 SSHAT, CDR2 FNYEAQ (reference sequence). The CDR3 coding sequence is TGTGCCAGCAGTGTAGGGGGCTCCTACGAGCAGTACTTC. Translating it yields CASSVGGSYEQYF.

This clone was observed a few times. The rearrangement joins TRBV5-1 to TRBJ1-2; 9 nucleotides align to TRBD1. From germline, CDR1 is SGHRS and CDR2 YFSETQ. This CDR3 region has 17 residues. Trimming removed 0 bases from V and 0 bases from J; junction bases left unmatched: 6. For the CDR3, the DNA is TGCGCCAGCAGCTTGGAAGCGCGACAGGGGGCTAACTATGGCTACACCTTC. Encoded protein: CASSLEARQGANYGYTF.

Remarks on this clone: Germline is not matched at one junction end, which may reflect a read error. The V call is TRBV7-9, the J call TRBJ1-3; 7 positions match TRBD1. CDR3 length equals 16 residues. Germline V gene data show CDR1 as SEHNR and CDR2 as FQNEAQ (reference sequence). In DNA form, the CDR3 reads TGTTCCAGCAGCCCCTACCGGGACAGCTCTGGAAACACCATATATTTT. This translates into CSSSPYRDSSGNTIYF.

Only one count was recorded for this clone. CDR3 sequence (DNA): TGTGCCAGTAGTATTGCTGGGCGGGCCTACAATGAGCAGTTCTTC. The encoded protein is CASSIAGRAYNEQFF. The chain joins TRBV19 to TRBJ2-1, with a tentative D call TRBD2 (5 bases). The CDR3 extends over 15 amino acids. The V end was cut by 3 bases, the J end by 2 bases, with 11 bases between. CDR1 is LNHDA and CDR2 is SQIVND in the germline V gene (reference sequence).

The J gene is TRBJ2-7, the V gene TRBV7-6; 11 nucleotides line up with TRBD1. V lost 5 bases, J lost 3 bases, and 9 bases stayed unmatched. Germline-derived CDR1 and CDR2 are SGHVS and FNYEAQ. CDR3 length equals 16 residues. As DNA, the CDR3 is TGTGCCAGCAGCCCCCAATTAGGGACAGGGGGCTACGAGCAGTACTTC. Amino acid sequence: CASSPQLGTGGYEQYF.

This clone was counted only a few times. The rearrangement links TRBV2 to TRBJ1-1; D is uncertain. Trimming left V 6 bases short and J 0 bases short, with 8 bases between. This CDR3 has 13 residues. CDR1 is SNHLY and CDR2 is FYNNEI in the germline V gene. The chain's CDR3 is CASSSQVNTEAFF. CDR3 nucleotides: TGTGCCAGCAGCAGCCAGGTGAACACTGAAGCTTTCTTT.

This clone was counted between two and nine times. The chain carries TRBV6-5 and TRBJ2-3, with 9 bases fitting TRBD2. Germline V CDR1 and CDR2: MNHEY, SVGAGI. The length of the CDR3 is 12 residues. The trim removed 6 bases at V and 8 bases at J, leaving 3 bases unmatched. Here the CDR3 reads CASRRGGGTQYF. CDR3 in DNA: TGTGCCAGCAGGCGGGGGGGCGGTACGCAGTATTTT.

V gene TRBV2 combines with J gene TRBJ2-7; 8 positions match TRBD1. The CDR3 is 14 amino acids. The V segment lost 6 bases and the J segment 0 bases; nucleotides outside the gene matches: 4. Germline-derived CDR1 and CDR2 are SNHLY and FYNNEI. The CDR3 loop is CASRIQGDSYEQYF. The CDR3, as DNA: TGTGCCAGCAGAATACAGGGGGACTCCTACGAGCAGTACTTC.

V is TRBV4-2 and J is TRBJ2-7; D call uncertain. This CDR3 comprises 16 residues. Trimming stripped 0 bases from V and 2 bases from J, with 14 bases between. Germline CDR1 and CDR2: LGHNA and YNFKEQ. The CDR3 DNA is TGTGCCAGCAGCCAAGATAGAAAAGTCGGAGCCTACGAGCAGTACTTC. This translates into CASSQDRKVGAYEQYF.